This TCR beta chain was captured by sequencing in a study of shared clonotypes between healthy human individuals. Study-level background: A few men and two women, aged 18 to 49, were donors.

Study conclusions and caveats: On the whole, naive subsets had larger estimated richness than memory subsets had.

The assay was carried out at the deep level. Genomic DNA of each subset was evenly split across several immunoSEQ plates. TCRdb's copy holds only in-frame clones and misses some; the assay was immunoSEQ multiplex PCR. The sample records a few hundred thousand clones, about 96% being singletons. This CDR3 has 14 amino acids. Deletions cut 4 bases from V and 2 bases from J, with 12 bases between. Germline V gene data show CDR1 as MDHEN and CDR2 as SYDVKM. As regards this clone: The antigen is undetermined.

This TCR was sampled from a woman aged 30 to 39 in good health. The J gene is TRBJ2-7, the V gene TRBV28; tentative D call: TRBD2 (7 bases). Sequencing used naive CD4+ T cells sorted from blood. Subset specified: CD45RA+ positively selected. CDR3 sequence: CASSSEGGTYEQYF. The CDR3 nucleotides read TGTGCCAGCAGTTCAGAGGGGGGGACCTACGAGCAGTACTTC.